One sample yielded the 24 T cell receptor beta chains listed below, sequenced in a study of radiation and T cells in renal cell carcinoma. Time point specified: blood 4 weeks post-SBRT, at nephrectomy. Regarding treatment: 15 Gy SBRT to primary tumor, nephrectomy 4 weeks later. Using immunoSEQ multiplex PCR, the repertoire was profiled, and TCRdb retains in-frame clones only, with some absent. The repertoire holds over 35,000 clones, with nearly 85% as singletons. Material: blood, obtained from a patient whose treatment included radiotherapy and nephrectomy. The source of these receptors is a woman aged 70-85 years with renal cell carcinoma.

The chain couples TRBV6-1 to TRBJ1-4; no definite D call. There are 15 residues in the CDR3. Trimming pared 5 bases from V and 7 bases from J, leaving 17 bases between. Germline V gene data show CDR1 as MNHNS and CDR2 as SASEGT. DNA for the CDR3: TGTGCCAGCAGTATCGACAAGCCCGGACGTGAAAAACTGTTTTTT. Translating gives CASSIDKPGREKLFF.

The CDR3 sequence: CASSAQGADGGYTF. As DNA, the CDR3 is TGCGCCAGCAGCGCACAGGGGGCAGACGGTGGCTACACCTTC. The chain recombines TRBV5-1 with TRBJ1-2, with 9 bases aligning to TRBD1. The CDR3 is made up of 14 amino acids. V gave up 4 bases and J gave up 7 bases; unmatched junction bases: 8. Germline loops: CDR1 SGHRS, CDR2 YFSETQ.

The chain has TRBV5-1 and TRBJ1-1; D unresolved. The CDR3 is 15 amino acids. Germline assignment: CDR1 SGHRS and CDR2 YFSETQ. V was trimmed by 1 base and J by 1 base, leaving 11 bases between them. The CDR3 spells CASSLFTGWNTEAFF. In DNA form, the CDR3 reads TGCGCCAGCAGCTTGTTTACGGGGTGGAACACTGAAGCTTTCTTT.

The CDR3 DNA is TGTGCCAGCAGCTTGTGGGGAGCGGGGAGCACAGATACGCAGTATTTT. Translating gives CASSLWGAGSTDTQYF. V usage is TRBV11-2 and J usage is TRBJ2-3; TRBD2 agrees at 7 bases. The length of the CDR3 is 16 residues. Trimming removed 3 bases from V and 0 bases from J; junction bases left unmatched: 6. Germline CDR1 and CDR2: SGHAT and FQNNGV.

The rearrangement uses TRBV19 and TRBJ2-5; 7 bases map to TRBD1. V lost 4 bases to trimming and J lost 5 bases; unmatched junction nucleotides: 10. Germline-derived CDR1 and CDR2 are LNHDA and SQIVND (reference sequence). CDR3 length equals 15 residues. CDR3 DNA: TGTGCCAGTAGTACGCTACTGACAGGGTCGGAGACCCAGTACTTC. Translation gives CASSTLLTGSETQYF.

The J gene is TRBJ1-1, the V gene TRBV2, with D tentatively TRBD1 (6 bases). Germline V gives CDR1 SNHLY, CDR2 FYNNEI. V lost 7 bases, J lost 4 bases, and 13 bases lay in between. This CDR3 has 13 amino acids. CDR3 sequence (DNA): TGTGCCAGCAACTCCGGGACATCCACTGAAGCTTTCTTT. Its translation: CASNSGTSTEAFF.

The CDR3 nucleotides are TGTGCCACCCCCAAAGTCGGAAACCAAGAGACCCAGTACTTC. Amino acids: CATPKVGNQETQYF. The chain combines TRBV7-9 with TRBJ2-5; D unclear. Germline V gene lookup returns CDR1 SEHNR and CDR2 FQNEAQ (reference sequence). V lost 10 bases and J lost 0, with 15 bases in between. The CDR3 has 14 residues.

This clone has just one count. The chain combines TRBV6-5 with TRBJ2-1; D possibly uses TRBD1 or TRBD2 (5 bases each). This CDR3 has 14 residues. V lost 8 bases and J lost 1, with 12 bases in between. The germline V gene encodes CDR1 MNHEY and CDR2 SVGAGI. This chain's CDR3 is CASWRWGSYNEQFF. The DNA of the CDR3 is TGTGCCAGCTGGAGGTGGGGGTCCTACAATGAGCAGTTCTTC.

The chain uses TRBV7-9 and TRBJ1-2, with 9 bases fitting TRBD1. From germline, CDR1 is SEHNR and CDR2 FQNEAQ (reference sequence). The ends lost 5 bases at V and 3 bases at J; junction bases unmatched: 13. The CDR3 runs 17 residues. The CDR3 DNA reads as TGTGCCAGCAGCCAAGGACAGGGGCGCGACCTAGACTATGGCTACACCTTC. It encodes CASSQGQGRDLDYGYTF.

This clone was seen just once. The V call is TRBV5-4, the J call TRBJ1-1; D gene uncertain. The length of the CDR3 is 14 residues. CDR1 is SGHNT, CDR2 YYREEE, per germline (reference sequence). V dropped 3 bases and J dropped 6 bases, with 15 bases sitting between them. CDR3 nucleotides: TGTGCCAGCAGCTCCCGGGAGTCCAGTCCTGAAGCTTTCTTT. This translates into CASSSRESSPEAFF.

This chain joins TRBV5-1 and TRBJ2-3; tentative D call: TRBD1 (5 bases). The V end was cut by 0 bases, the J end by 0 bases, with 11 bases between. Germline lookup yields CDR1 SGHRS and CDR2 YFSETQ. This CDR3 is built from 16 residues. The CDR3 DNA reads as TGCGCCAGCAGCTTGGGCGCAGGGTATAGCACAGATACGCAGTATTTT. Translated, it gives CASSLGAGYSTDTQYF. Full variable domain (missing parts from reference TRBV5-1 and TRBJ2-3): KAGVTQTPRYLIKTRGQQVTLSCSPISGHRSVSWYQQTPGQGLQFLFEYFSETQRNKGNFPGRFSGRQFSNSRSEMNVSTLELGDSALYLCASSLGAGYSTDTQYFGPGTRLTVL.

There are a few counts of this clone. The chain carries TRBV30 and TRBJ1-1; D not resolved. The CDR3 runs to 13 residues. The germline V and J ends were trimmed by 1 base and 0 bases, with 6 bases remaining between them. The germline CDR1 and CDR2 sequences are GTSNPN and SVGIG (reference sequence). In nucleotides, the CDR3 is TGTGCCTGGAGTGGGACTGTGAACACTGAAGCTTTCTTT. Encoded protein: CAWSGTVNTEAFF.

V and J are TRBV7-9 and TRBJ1-6; no clear D gene. From germline, CDR1 is SEHNR and CDR2 FQNEAQ (reference sequence). Deletions cut 2 bases from V and 7 bases from J, with 9 bases between. This CDR3 comprises 14 residues. CDR3: CASSLRSRNSPLHF. The CDR3 DNA reads as TGTGCCAGCAGCTTAAGATCGAGGAATTCACCCCTCCACTTT.

This clone was recorded a few times. The chain has TRBV4-1 and TRBJ1-4, with 7 nucleotides matching TRBD1. J lost 8 bases, V lost 4 bases, and 7 bases had no gene match. The CDR3 spans 14 residues. Per germline, CDR1 MGHRA and CDR2 YSYEKL. The CDR3 loop is CASSPRGSQEKLFF. The CDR3 DNA sequence: TGCGCCAGCAGCCCCAGGGGGAGCCAGGAAAAACTGTTTTTT.

The rearrangement uses TRBV10-1 and TRBJ1-1, with a tentative D call TRBD1 (5 bases). Germline V gene lookup returns CDR1 WNHNN and CDR2 SYGVQD (reference sequence). This CDR3 comprises 13 residues. Trimming removed 6 bases from V and 0 bases from J, with 8 bases in between. The CDR3 DNA follows: TGCGCCAGCAGGCAGGGCATGAACACTGAAGCTTTCTTT. It translates to CASRQGMNTEAFF.

This clone was seen a few times. The chain couples TRBV27 to TRBJ2-5; maybe TRBD2 (6 bases). V was pared by 3 bases and J by 3 bases, with 14 bases between. From germline, CDR1 is MNHEY and CDR2 SMNVEV (reference sequence). The CDR3 covers 15 residues. This CDR3 is CASSLWRAEKETQYF. CDR3 DNA sequence: TGTGCCAGCAGTTTGTGGAGGGCCGAAAAAGAGACCCAGTACTTC.

This clone has a single count. This chain connects TRBV4-3 to TRBJ2-7; D unresolved. CDR1 LGHNA and CDR2 YSLEER come from the germline V gene. CDR3 size: 15 residues. Trimming took 0 bases from V and 0 from J, leaving 9 bases between them. CDR3 DNA sequence: TGCGCCAGCAGCCAAGAACCCAGGTTCTCCTACGAGCAGTACTTC. Its translation is CASSQEPRFSYEQYF.

The chain employs TRBV7-7 and TRBJ2-7; 10 bases fit TRBD1. CDR3 size: 15 residues. Germline CDR1 SSHAT, CDR2 FNYEAQ (reference sequence). V lost 1 base and J lost 4; bases outside the gene matches: 4. Here the CDR3 reads CASSLGGQGPYEQYF. The CDR3, as DNA: TGTGCCAGCAGCTTAGGGGGACAGGGGCCGTACGAGCAGTACTTC. The full variable domain, completed using reference TRBV7-7 and TRBJ2-7, is GAGVSQSPRYKVTKRGQDVTLRCDPISSHATLYWYQQALGQGPEFLTYFNYEAQPDKSGLPSDRFSAERPEGSISTLTIQRTEQRDSAMYRCASSLGGQGPYEQYFGPGTRLTVT.

The CDR3 DNA reads TGTGCCAGCAGTGCTTTCGATACGCAGTATTTT. Amino acids: CASSAFDTQYF. The chain carries TRBV6-6 and TRBJ2-3; D not certain. V was shortened by 5 bases and J by 6 bases, with 6 bases between the two germline ends. Germline V gene lookup returns CDR1 MNHNY and CDR2 SVGAGI (reference sequence). The length of the CDR3 is 11 residues.

The rearrangement joins TRBV6-5 to TRBJ1-2; unclear D gene. CDR1 is MNHEY and CDR2 is SVGAGI in the germline V gene. The CDR3 loop spans 12 amino acids. V lost 3 bases and J lost 2, with 4 bases in between. Here the CDR3 reads CASSYGNYGYTF. The CDR3 region has the DNA TGTGCCAGCAGTTATGGGAACTATGGCTACACCTTC.

The rearrangement uses TRBV2 and TRBJ2-7, with 8 bases identical to TRBD1. Germline V gives CDR1 SNHLY, CDR2 FYNNEI. CDR3 length: 12 amino acids. V trimming: 7 bases; J trimming: 2 bases; junction bases outside the gene matches: 1. CDR3 sequence (DNA): TGTGCCAGCACACAGGGGGCCTACGAGCAGTACTTC. Protein: CASTQGAYEQYF.

This chain joins TRBV21-1 and TRBJ2-7. TRBV21-1 is a recognized pseudogene. The CDR3 contains 15 residues. CDR3 bases: TGTGCCAGCAGCAAACAACTGGGATTTCCGCGGGAGCAGTACTTC. Protein: CASSKQLGFPREQYF.

This CDR3 reads CASSPYVLGLRTDTQYF. In DNA, the CDR3 is TGTGCCAGCTCACCATATGTACTCGGGCTCCGCACAGATACGCAGTATTTT. The rearrangement joins TRBV18 to TRBJ2-3; unclear D gene. The CDR3 covers 17 residues. V gave up 2 bases and J gave up 1 base, with 16 bases separating them. CDR1 is KGHSH, CDR2 LQKENI, per germline.

This sequence joins TRBV19 and TRBJ2-1; 10 positions agree with TRBD2. With 3 bases clipped from V and 3 bases from J, the junction kept 11 bases outside the gene matches. From germline, CDR1 is LNHDA and CDR2 SQIVND (reference sequence). CDR3 length: 18 residues. This chain's CDR3 is CASSILLSSGSLYNEQFF. The CDR3 DNA sequence: TGTGCCAGTAGTATCCTTCTCTCTAGCGGGAGTCTCTACAATGAGCAGTTCTTC.